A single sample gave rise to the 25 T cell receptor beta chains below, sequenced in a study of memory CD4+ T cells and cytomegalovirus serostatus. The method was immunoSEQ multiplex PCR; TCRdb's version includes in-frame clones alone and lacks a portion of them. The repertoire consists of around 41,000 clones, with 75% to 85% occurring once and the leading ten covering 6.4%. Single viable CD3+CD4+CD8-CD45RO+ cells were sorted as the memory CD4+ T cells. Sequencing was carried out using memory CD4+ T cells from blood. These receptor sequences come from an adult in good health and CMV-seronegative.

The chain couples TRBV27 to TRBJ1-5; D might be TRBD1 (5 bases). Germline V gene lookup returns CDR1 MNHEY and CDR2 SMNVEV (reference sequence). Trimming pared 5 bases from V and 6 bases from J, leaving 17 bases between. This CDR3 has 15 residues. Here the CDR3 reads CASSGGGKMGQPQHF. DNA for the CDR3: TGTGCCAGCAGTGGGGGAGGTAAGATGGGTCAGCCCCAGCATTTT.

The CDR3 DNA reads TGTGCCAGCAGCTCCGCGTTTGGGACCCGGGACAGGGGTTCGAATGAGCAGTTCTTC. This codes for CASSSAFGTRDRGSNEQFF. The chain uses TRBV7-8 and TRBJ2-1, with TRBD1 matching 10 bases. The germline gives CDR1 SGHVS, CDR2 FQNEAQ. This CDR3 region has 19 residues. The trim removed 4 bases at V and 7 bases at J, leaving 19 bases unmatched.

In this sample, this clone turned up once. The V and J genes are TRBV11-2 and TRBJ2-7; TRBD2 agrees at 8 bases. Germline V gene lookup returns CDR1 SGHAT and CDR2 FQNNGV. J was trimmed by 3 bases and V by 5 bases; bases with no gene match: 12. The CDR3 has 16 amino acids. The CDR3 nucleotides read TGTGCCAGCAGCACGCCGGGTTTAGCGGGATTCTACGAGCAGTACTTC. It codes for CASSTPGLAGFYEQYF.

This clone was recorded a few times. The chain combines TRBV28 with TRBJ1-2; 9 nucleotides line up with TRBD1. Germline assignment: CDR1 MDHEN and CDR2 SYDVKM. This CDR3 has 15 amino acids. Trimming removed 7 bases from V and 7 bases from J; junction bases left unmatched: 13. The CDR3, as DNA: TGTGCCAGCAACCTCCCGGGACAGGGTTTAAGTGGCTACACCTTC. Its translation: CASNLPGQGLSGYTF.

The DNA of the CDR3 is TGTGCCAGTAGTCCTTTACTCGGGACAGGGGGTGGGAACACTGAAGCTTTCTTT. Translated: CASSPLLGTGGGNTEAFF. The chain employs TRBV19 and TRBJ1-1, with 11 positions matching TRBD1. J was trimmed by 1 base and V by 5 bases; bases with no gene match: 12. Per the germline V gene, CDR1 is LNHDA and CDR2 is SQIVND (reference sequence). The CDR3 contains 18 residues.

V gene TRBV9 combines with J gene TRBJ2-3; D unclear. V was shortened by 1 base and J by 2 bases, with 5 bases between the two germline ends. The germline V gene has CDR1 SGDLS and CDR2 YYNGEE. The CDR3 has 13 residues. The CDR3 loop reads CASSVTHTDTQYF. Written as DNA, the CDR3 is TGTGCCAGCAGCGTAACCCACACAGATACGCAGTATTTT. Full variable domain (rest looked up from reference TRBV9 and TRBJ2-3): DSGVTQTPKHLITATGQRVTLRCSPRSGDLSVYWYQQSLDQGLQFLIQYYNGEERAKGNILERFSAQQFPDLHSELNLSSLELGDSALYFCASSVTHTDTQYFGPGTRLTVL.

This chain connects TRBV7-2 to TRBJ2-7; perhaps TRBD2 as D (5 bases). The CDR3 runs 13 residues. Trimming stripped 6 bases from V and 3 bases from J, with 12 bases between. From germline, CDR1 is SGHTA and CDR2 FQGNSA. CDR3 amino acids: CASRSGLLYEQYF. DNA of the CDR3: TGTGCCAGCAGGTCCGGACTGCTCTACGAGCAGTACTTC. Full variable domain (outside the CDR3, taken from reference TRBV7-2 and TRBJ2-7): GAGVSQSPSNKVTEKGKDVELRCDPISGHTALYWYRQSLGQGLEFLIYFQGNSAPDKSGLPSDRFSAERTGGSVSTLTIQRTQQEDSAVYLCASRSGLLYEQYFGPGTRLTVT.

This CDR3 is CASSLGDRGRETQYF. The CDR3 nucleotides read TGTGCCAGCAGCTTAGGGGACAGGGGGCGAGAGACCCAGTACTTC. V is TRBV7-9 and J is TRBJ2-5; 12 nucleotides match TRBD1. J gave up 4 bases and V 1 base, and 1 base lay outside the gene matches. Germline CDR1 reads SEHNR; CDR2 reads FQNEAQ (reference sequence). The CDR3 consists of 15 residues.

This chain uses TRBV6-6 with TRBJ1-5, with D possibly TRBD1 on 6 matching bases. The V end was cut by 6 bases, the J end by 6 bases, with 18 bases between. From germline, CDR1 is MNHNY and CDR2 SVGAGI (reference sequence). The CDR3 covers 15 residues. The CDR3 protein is CASRSLRGASQPQHF. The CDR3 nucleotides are TGTGCCAGCAGGTCCCTTCGGGGGGCGAGTCAGCCCCAGCATTTT.

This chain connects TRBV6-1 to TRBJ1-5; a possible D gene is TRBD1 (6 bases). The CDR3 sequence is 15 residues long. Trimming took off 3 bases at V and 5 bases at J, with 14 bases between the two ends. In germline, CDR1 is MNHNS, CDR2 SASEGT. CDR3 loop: CASSDYRVADQPQHF. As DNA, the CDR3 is TGTGCCAGCAGTGATTACAGGGTGGCCGATCAGCCCCAGCATTTT.

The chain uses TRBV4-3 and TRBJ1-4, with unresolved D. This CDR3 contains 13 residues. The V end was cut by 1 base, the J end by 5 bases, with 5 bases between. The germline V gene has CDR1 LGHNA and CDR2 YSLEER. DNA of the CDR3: TGCGCCAGCAGCCAAGGCGAGAATGAAAAACTGTTTTTT. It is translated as CASSQGENEKLFF.

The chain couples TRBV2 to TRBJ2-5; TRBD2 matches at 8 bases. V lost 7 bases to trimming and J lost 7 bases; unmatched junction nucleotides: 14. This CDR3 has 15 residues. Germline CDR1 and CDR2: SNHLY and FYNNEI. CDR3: CASNSAGVTSGTQYF. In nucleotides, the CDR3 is TGTGCCAGCAACTCAGCGGGGGTTACAAGCGGGACCCAGTACTTC.

As DNA, the CDR3 is TGTGCCAGCAGCTTAGGGACAGGACTAGGAAACACCATATATTTT. Translation: CASSLGTGLGNTIYF. The V call is TRBV7-2, the J call TRBJ1-3, with 7 bases fitting TRBD1. The CDR3 is 15 amino acids. Trimming removed 1 base from V and 4 bases from J; junction bases left unmatched: 4. Germline V lookup: CDR1 SGHTA, CDR2 FQGNSA.

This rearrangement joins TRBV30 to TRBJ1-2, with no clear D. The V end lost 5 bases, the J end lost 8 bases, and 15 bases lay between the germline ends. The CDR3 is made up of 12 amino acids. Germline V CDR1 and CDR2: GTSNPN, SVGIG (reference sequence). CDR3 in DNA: TGTGCCTGGCGCCTCAATGCGGGAGGCTACACCTTC. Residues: CAWRLNAGGYTF.

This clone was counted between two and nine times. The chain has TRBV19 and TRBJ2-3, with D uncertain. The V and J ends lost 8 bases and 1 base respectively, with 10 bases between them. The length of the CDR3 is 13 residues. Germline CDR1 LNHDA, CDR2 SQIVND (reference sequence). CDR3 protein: CASRQAGTDTQYF. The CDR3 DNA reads TGTGCCAGTCGGCAGGCCGGCACAGATACGCAGTATTTT.

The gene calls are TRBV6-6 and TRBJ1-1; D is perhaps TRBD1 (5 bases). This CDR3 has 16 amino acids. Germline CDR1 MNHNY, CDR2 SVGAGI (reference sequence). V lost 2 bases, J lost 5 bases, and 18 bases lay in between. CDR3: CASSYRVRVKWTEAFF. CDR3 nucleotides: TGTGCCAGCAGTTACAGGGTCAGGGTAAAGTGGACTGAAGCTTTCTTT.

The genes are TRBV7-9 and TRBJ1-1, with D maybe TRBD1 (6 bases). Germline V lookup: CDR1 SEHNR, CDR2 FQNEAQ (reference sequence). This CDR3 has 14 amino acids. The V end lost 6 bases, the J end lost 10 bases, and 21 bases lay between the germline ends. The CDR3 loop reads CASRVTGRGSRAFF. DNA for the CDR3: TGTGCCAGCAGAGTAACAGGGCGAGGGTCAAGAGCTTTCTTT.

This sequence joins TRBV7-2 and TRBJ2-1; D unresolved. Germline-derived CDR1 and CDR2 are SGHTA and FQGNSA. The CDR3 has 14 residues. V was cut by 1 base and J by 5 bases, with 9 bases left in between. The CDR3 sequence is CASSLEWRHNEQFF. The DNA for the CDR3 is TGTGCCAGCAGCTTAGAATGGCGGCACAATGAGCAGTTCTTC.

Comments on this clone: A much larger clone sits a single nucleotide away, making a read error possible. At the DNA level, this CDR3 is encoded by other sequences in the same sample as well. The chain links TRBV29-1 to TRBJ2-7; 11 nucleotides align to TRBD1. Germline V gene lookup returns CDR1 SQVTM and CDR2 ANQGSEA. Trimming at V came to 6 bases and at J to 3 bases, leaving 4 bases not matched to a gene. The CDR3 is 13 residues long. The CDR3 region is CSVRTGGFYEQYF. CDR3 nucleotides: TGCAGCGTGAGGACAGGGGGCTTCTACGAGCAGTACTTC.

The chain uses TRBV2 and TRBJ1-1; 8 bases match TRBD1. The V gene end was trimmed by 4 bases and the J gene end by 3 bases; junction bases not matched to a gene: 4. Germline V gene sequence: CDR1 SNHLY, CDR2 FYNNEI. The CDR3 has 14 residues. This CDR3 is CASSGQGRDTEAFF. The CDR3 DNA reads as TGTGCCAGCAGTGGACAGGGGAGGGACACTGAAGCTTTCTTT.

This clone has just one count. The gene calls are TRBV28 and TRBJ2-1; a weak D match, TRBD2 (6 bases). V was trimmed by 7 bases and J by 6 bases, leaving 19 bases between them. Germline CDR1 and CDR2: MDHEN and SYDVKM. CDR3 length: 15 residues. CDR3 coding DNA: TGTGCCAGCATTCCCGAGCGGGCGAGGGGCAATGAGCAGTTCTTC. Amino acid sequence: CASIPERARGNEQFF.

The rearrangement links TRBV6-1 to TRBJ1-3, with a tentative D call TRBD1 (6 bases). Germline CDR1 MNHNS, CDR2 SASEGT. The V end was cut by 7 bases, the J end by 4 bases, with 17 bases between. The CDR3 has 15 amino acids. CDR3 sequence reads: CASNRDGQSGNTIYF. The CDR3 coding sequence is TGTGCCAGCAACCGGGACGGACAGTCCGGAAACACCATATATTTT.

The CDR3 coding sequence is TGCGCCAGCGGGTTGGGAGACAGGGGGGACACTGAAGCTTTCTTT. It translates to CASGLGDRGDTEAFF. The V call is TRBV5-1, the J call TRBJ1-1; 9 bases fit TRBD1. The CDR3 is 15 amino acids. The germline gives CDR1 SGHRS, CDR2 YFSETQ. V lost 7 bases, J lost 3 bases, and 10 bases stayed unmatched.

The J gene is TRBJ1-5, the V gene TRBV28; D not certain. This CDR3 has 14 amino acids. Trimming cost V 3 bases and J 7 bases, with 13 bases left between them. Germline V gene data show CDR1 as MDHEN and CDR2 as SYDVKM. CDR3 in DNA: TGTGCCAGCAGTTTGGGAGGGATGAGGCAGCCCCAGCATTTT. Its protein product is CASSLGGMRQPQHF.

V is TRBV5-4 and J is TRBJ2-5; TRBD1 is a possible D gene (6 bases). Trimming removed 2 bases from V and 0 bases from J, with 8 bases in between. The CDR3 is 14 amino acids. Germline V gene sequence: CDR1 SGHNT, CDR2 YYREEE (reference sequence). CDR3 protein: CASSFEGDQETQYF. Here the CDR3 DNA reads TGTGCCAGCAGCTTTGAGGGGGACCAAGAGACCCAGTACTTC.